The entry below gives a single T cell receptor (beta chain) sequence along with its context. Under the authors' procedure: Amplified reference gene primers provided the basis for estimating nucleated cell counts. Only in-frame clones appear in the TCRdb table, and some are missing; sequencing was by immunoSEQ multiplex PCR. From that table come the V and J calls and clone size; the DNA was used to work out D and trimming. The data show over 300,000 clones, 80% to 90% seen once. Cohorts were based on clinical histories the participants reported. Donors of Cohort 3 who recovered were those that had two negative PCRs, clearance, or symptom resolution. The sample comes from a study of blood T cell repertoires in COVID-19. In the study overall: From the United States, Italy and Spain came samples of acute and convalescent COVID-19.

The specimen was PBMCs or T cells enriched from blood (not recorded which). The receptor comes from a woman younger than 35 who had recovered from COVID-19.

CDR3 protein: CASSETGFGTDTQYF. DNA for the CDR3: TGTGCCAGCAGTGAAACAGGGTTTGGCACAGATACGCAGTATTTT. V and J are TRBV25-1 and TRBJ2-3, with D possibly matching TRBD1 (6 bases). V lost 2 bases and J lost 1, with 10 bases in between. Germline V gives CDR1 MGHDK, CDR2 SYGVNS. There are 15 residues in the CDR3. Using reference TRBV25-1 and TRBJ2-3 for the parts outside the CDR3, the full variable domain is EADIYQTPRYLVIGTGKKITLECSQTMGHDKMYWYQQDPGMELHLIHYSYGVNSTEKGDLSSESTVSRIRTEHFPLTLESARPSHTSQYLCASSETGFGTDTQYFGPGTRLTVL.